The 15 T cell receptor beta chains listed next were all sequenced from one sample in a study of technical replicates of blood from several donors. Produced via immunoSEQ multiplex PCR; TCRdb's table is partial and in-frame only. The table includes about 97,000 clones, 95% to 96% detected once. The sequencing sample was made of T cells isolated from PBMCs. Receptors were obtained from a human donor in good health.

CDR3 nucleotides: TGTGCCAGCAGCTTAGCGGCGGGAGCCGATGAGCAGTTCTTC. Its translation: CASSLAAGADEQFF. This chain joins TRBV11-3 and TRBJ2-1, with 7 nucleotides matching TRBD2. Germline V gives CDR1 SGHNT, CDR2 YENEEA. CDR3 length equals 14 residues. V dropped 1 base and J dropped 8; count of bases not matched to a gene: 5.

The rearrangement uses TRBV2 and TRBJ1-2; a weak D match, TRBD1 (6 bases). The CDR3 consists of 11 residues. V was pared by 4 bases and J by 12 bases, with 12 bases between. In germline, CDR1 is SNHLY, CDR2 FYNNEI. The CDR3 DNA reads TGTGCCAGCAGTGGGGACATAGGAAACACCTTC. This codes for CASSGDIGNTF.

The chain has TRBV28 and TRBJ2-2, with D maybe TRBD1 (6 bases). In germline, CDR1 is MDHEN, CDR2 SYDVKM. This CDR3 comprises 16 residues. Deletions cut 3 bases from V and 7 bases from J, with 18 bases between. DNA for the CDR3: TGTGCCAGCAGTTTCCCTGATCAGGGGTACTACGGGGAGCTGTTTTTT. Translating gives CASSFPDQGYYGELFF.

This clone has a single count. The chain is built from TRBV7-9 and TRBJ2-1, with 10 bases fitting TRBD1. The germline gives CDR1 SEHNR, CDR2 FQNEAQ (reference sequence). V was clipped by 3 bases and J by 15 bases; unmatched bases: 5. This CDR3 has 12 amino acids. CDR3 bases: TGTGCCAGCAGCTTGGGGGACAGGGGACCGTTCTTC. Amino acids: CASSLGDRGPFF.

The chain employs TRBV28 and TRBJ1-1; 8 bases match TRBD1. J was trimmed by 2 bases and V by 6 bases; bases with no gene match: 8. Germline CDR1 reads MDHEN; CDR2 reads SYDVKM. The CDR3 length is 15 residues. The CDR3 sequence is CASSRTGRVNTEAFF. CDR3 DNA: TGTGCCAGCAGCCGGACAGGGAGGGTAAACACTGAAGCTTTCTTT.

The gene calls are TRBV25-1 and TRBJ1-1, with D possibly TRBD1 on 5 matching bases. Germline CDR1 reads MGHDK; CDR2 reads SYGVNS. The CDR3 is made up of 15 amino acids. The V end was cut by 2 bases, the J end by 2 bases, with 12 bases between. CDR3 sequence (DNA): TGTGCCAGCAGTGAAAGAGACAGCCTTAACACTGAAGCTTTCTTT. It encodes CASSERDSLNTEAFF.

The rearrangement joins TRBV9 to TRBJ2-2; D might be TRBD2 (5 bases). The V gene's germline CDR1 is SGDLS and CDR2 YYNGEE. With 0 bases removed from V and 2 bases from J, the gap between germline ends came to 17 bases. CDR3 length: 18 residues. CDR3 sequence: CASSVAYLGLSNTGELFF. CDR3 nucleotide sequence: TGTGCCAGCAGCGTAGCTTATTTAGGACTCTCAAACACCGGGGAGCTGTTTTTT.

The chain employs TRBV28 and TRBJ2-7; no firm D call. V was pared by 10 bases and J by 3 bases, with 13 bases between. The V gene's germline CDR1 is MDHEN and CDR2 SYDVKM. The CDR3 is 12 residues long. The CDR3 protein is CATGDINYEQYF. CDR3 coding DNA: TGTGCCACCGGCGACATCAACTACGAGCAGTACTTC.

The rearrangement uses TRBV21-1 and TRBJ1-2; the table's D call, TRBD1, has no DNA check behind it. TRBV21-1 is a pseudogene locus. The CDR3 extends over 18 amino acids. CDR3 region: CASSKAVSSGLQGDGYTF. CDR3 coding DNA: TGTGCCAGCAGCAAGGCTGTGTCCAGCGGGCTTCAGGGGGATGGCTACACCTTC.

This chain joins TRBV28 and TRBJ2-2; 9 positions agree with TRBD2. Germline-derived CDR1 and CDR2 are MDHEN and SYDVKM. The CDR3 consists of 16 residues. Unmatched junction bases numbered 8, after V lost 5 bases and J lost 4 bases. In DNA, the CDR3 is TGTGCCAGCAGTCCCATCCTAGCGGGGCTCACCGGGGAGCTGTTTTTT. Amino acids: CASSPILAGLTGELFF.

The rearrangement uses TRBV2 and TRBJ2-2, with unresolved D. The CDR3 has 14 residues. Germline V gives CDR1 SNHLY, CDR2 FYNNEI. V lost 2 bases and J lost 2, with 6 bases in between. The DNA for the CDR3 is TGTGCCAGCAGTGAATTGCGTAACACCGGGGAGCTGTTTTTT. This sequence encodes CASSELRNTGELFF.

The chain is built from TRBV30 and TRBJ1-4; 12 nucleotides match TRBD1. V was pared by 6 bases and J by 7 bases, with 12 bases of the junction left unmatched. Germline V lookup: CDR1 GTSNPN, CDR2 SVGIG (reference sequence). The CDR3 is 16 amino acids. CDR3 in amino acids: CACTTGTGGFIEKLFF. CDR3 in DNA: TGTGCCTGTACAACCGGGACAGGGGGCTTCATTGAAAAACTGTTTTTT.

The V and J genes are TRBV4-2 and TRBJ2-1, with 10 positions matching TRBD2. Germline values: CDR1 LGHNA, CDR2 YNFKEQ. The trim removed 4 bases at V and 7 bases at J, leaving 10 bases unmatched. The CDR3 is 16 amino acids. The CDR3 reads CASSRAGLAGENEQFF. CDR3 sequence (DNA): TGTGCCAGCAGCCGGGCGGGCCTAGCGGGAGAGAATGAGCAGTTCTTC.

The J gene is TRBJ2-1, the V gene TRBV7-3, with D possibly being TRBD2 (6 bases). The CDR3 totals 14 residues. V shed 4 bases and J shed 7 bases, with 14 bases lying between them. Germline V gene data show CDR1 as SGHTA and CDR2 as FQGTGA. Here the CDR3 reads CASSSTGTVNEQFF. The CDR3 DNA sequence: TGTGCCAGCAGCTCTACCGGGACTGTAAATGAGCAGTTCTTC.

The chain carries TRBV7-2 and TRBJ1-1; 9 bases are a match to TRBD1. The J segment lost 3 bases and the V segment lost 1 base, leaving 0 bases of the junction unmatched. Looked up from germline, CDR1 is SGHTA and CDR2 is FQGNSA. This CDR3 spans 14 amino acids. The CDR3 DNA sequence: TGTGCCAGCAGCTTAGACAGGGGGCACACTGAAGCTTTCTTT. This codes for CASSLDRGHTEAFF.